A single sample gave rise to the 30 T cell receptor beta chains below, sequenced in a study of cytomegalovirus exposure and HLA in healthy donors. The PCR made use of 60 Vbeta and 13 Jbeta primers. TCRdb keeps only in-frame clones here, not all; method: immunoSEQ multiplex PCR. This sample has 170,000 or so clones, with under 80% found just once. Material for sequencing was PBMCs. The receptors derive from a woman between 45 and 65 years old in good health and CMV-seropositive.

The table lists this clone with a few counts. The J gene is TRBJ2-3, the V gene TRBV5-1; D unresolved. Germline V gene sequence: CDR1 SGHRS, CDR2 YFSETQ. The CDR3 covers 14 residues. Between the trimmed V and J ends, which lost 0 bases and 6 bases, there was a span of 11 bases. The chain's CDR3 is CASSLVQAGDTQYF. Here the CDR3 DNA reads TGCGCCAGCAGCTTGGTGCAGGCCGGCGATACGCAGTATTTT.

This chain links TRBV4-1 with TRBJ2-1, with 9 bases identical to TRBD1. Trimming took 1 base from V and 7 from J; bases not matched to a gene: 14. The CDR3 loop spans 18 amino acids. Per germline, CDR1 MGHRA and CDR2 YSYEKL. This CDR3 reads CASSQVRDREAYPNEQFF. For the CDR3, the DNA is TGCGCCAGCAGCCAAGTCCGGGACAGGGAGGCTTACCCGAATGAGCAGTTCTTC.

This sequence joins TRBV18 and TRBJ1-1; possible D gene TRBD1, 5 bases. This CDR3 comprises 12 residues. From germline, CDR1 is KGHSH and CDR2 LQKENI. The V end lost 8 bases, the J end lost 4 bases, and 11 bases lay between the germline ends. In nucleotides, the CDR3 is TGTGCCAGCGGGGAGGGGATCACTGAAGCTTTCTTT. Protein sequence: CASGEGITEAFF.

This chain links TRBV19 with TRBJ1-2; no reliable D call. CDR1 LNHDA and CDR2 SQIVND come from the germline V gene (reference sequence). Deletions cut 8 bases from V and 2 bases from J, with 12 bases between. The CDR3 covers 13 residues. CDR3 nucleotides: TGTGCCAGTCAAGACCCGGGAAACTATGGCTACACCTTC. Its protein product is CASQDPGNYGYTF.

The CDR3 sequence: CASSAWTGRDGYTF. Written as DNA, the CDR3 is TGTGCCAGCAGCGCCTGGACAGGGAGGGATGGCTACACCTTC. The chain has TRBV9 and TRBJ1-2; 8 bases fit TRBD1. In germline, CDR1 is SGDLS, CDR2 YYNGEE. V gave up 3 bases and J gave up 6 bases; unmatched junction bases: 7. The CDR3 has 14 amino acids.

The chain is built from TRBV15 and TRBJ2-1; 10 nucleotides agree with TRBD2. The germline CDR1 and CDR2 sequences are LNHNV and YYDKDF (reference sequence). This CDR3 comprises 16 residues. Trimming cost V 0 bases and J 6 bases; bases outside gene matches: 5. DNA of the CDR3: TGTGCCACCAGCAGAGAAGGAGCGGGGGGGATCAATGAGCAGTTCTTC. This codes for CATSREGAGGINEQFF.

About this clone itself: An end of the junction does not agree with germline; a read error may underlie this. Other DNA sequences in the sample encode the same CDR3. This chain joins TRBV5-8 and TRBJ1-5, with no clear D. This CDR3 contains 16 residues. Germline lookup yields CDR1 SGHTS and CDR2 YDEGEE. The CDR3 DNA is TGCGCCAGCAGCTTGGTTTTCGTCAGAGACTGGGAGACCCAGCATTTT. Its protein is CASSLVFVRDWETQHF.

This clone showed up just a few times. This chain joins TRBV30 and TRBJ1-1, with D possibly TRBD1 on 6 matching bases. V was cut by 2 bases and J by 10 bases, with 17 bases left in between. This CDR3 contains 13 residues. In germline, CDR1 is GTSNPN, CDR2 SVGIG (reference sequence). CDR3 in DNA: TGTGCCTGGAGTCCCTCAGGGGAAGCATCAGCTTTCTTT. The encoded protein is CAWSPSGEASAFF.

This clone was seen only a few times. The CDR3 loop reads CASRNGGSSYEQYF. CDR3 nucleotide sequence: TGTGCCAGCAGAAACGGGGGGTCCTCCTACGAGCAGTACTTC. The chain has TRBV6-5 and TRBJ2-7, with 7 bases identical to TRBD2. CDR3 length: 14 amino acids. CDR1 and CDR2 from the germline V gene are MNHEY and SVGAGI. Germline trimming cut 6 bases from V and 0 bases from J; bases unmatched to any gene: 5.

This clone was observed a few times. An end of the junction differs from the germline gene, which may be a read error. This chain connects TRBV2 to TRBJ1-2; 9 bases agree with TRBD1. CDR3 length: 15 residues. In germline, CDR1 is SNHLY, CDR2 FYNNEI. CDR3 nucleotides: TGTGCCAGCAGGGGGACAGGGACGGAATTAACTCTACAGGCCTTC. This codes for CASRGTGTELTLQAF.

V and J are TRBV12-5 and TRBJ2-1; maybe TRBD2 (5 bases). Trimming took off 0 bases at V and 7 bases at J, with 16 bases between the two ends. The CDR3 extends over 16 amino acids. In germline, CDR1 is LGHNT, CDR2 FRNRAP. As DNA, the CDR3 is TGTGCTAGTGGTTTGGTACTAGGGTCGCCGGTAAATGAGCAGTTCTTC. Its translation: CASGLVLGSPVNEQFF.

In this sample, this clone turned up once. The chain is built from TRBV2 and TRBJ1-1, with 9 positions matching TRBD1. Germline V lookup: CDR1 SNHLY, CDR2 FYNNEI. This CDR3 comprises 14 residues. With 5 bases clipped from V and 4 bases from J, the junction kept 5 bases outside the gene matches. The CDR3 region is CASSLQGASTEAFF. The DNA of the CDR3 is TGTGCCAGCAGTCTACAGGGGGCCAGCACTGAAGCTTTCTTT.

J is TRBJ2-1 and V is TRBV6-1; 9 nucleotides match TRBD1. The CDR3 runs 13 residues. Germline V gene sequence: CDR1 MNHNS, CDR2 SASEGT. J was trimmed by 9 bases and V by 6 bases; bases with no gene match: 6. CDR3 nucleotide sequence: TGTGCCAGCAGCGGGGACAGGGTCAGTGAGCAGTTCTTC. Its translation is CASSGDRVSEQFF.

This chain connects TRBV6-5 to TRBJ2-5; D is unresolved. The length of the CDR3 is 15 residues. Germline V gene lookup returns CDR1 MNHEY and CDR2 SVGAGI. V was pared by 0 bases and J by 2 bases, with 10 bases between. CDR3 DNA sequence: TGTGCCAGCAGTTACTCAACCCAGGTACAAGAGACCCAGTACTTC. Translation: CASSYSTQVQETQYF.

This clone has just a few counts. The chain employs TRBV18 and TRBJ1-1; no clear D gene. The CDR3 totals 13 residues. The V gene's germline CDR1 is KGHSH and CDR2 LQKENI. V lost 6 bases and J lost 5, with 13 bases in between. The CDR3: CASSALGGTEAFF. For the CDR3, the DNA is TGTGCCAGCTCTGCGTTAGGAGGTACTGAAGCTTTCTTT.

This CDR3 is CASSLAGNTEAFF. The CDR3 nucleotides read TGTGCCAGCAGCTTAGCCGGGAATACTGAAGCTTTCTTT. The rearrangement uses TRBV5-6 and TRBJ1-1; D ambiguous. Per the germline V gene, CDR1 is SGHDT and CDR2 is YYEEEE. Trimming pared 2 bases from V and 5 bases from J, leaving 10 bases between. The CDR3 covers 13 residues.

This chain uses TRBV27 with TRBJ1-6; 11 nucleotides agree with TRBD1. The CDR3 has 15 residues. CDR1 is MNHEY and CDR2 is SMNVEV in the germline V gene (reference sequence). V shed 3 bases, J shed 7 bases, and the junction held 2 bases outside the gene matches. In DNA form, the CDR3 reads TGTGCCAGCAGTTTGCGGGACAGGGGGAATTCACCCCTCCACTTT. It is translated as CASSLRDRGNSPLHF.

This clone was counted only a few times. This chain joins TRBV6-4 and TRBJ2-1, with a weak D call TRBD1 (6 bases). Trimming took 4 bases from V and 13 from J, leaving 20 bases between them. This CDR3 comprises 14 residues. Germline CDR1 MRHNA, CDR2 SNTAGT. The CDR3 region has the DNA TGTGCCAGCAGTGGGCAGGGGTCCACCCGCCCACAGTTCTTC. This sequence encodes CASSGQGSTRPQFF.

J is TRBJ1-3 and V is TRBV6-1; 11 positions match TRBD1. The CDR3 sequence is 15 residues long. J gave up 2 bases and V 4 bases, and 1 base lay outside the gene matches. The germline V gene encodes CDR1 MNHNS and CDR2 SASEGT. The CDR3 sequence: CASSADRGPGNTIYF. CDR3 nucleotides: TGTGCCAGCAGTGCGGACAGGGGGCCTGGAAACACCATATATTTT.

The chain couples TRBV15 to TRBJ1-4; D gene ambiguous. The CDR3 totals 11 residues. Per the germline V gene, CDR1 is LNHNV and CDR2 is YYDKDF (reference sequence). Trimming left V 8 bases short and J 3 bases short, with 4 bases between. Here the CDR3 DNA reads TGTGCCACCCGAGCTAATGAAAAACTGTTTTTT. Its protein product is CATRANEKLFF.

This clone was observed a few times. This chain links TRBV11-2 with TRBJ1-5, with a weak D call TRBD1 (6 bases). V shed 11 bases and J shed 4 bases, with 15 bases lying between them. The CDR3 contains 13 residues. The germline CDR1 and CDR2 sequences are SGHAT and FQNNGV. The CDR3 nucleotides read TGTGCCTCATCCTCTAGGGGGAATCAGCCCCAGCATTTT. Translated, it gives CASSSRGNQPQHF. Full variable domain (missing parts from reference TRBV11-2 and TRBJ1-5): EAGVAQSPRYKIIEKRQSVAFWCNPISGHATLYWYQQILGQGPKLLIQFQNNGVVDDSQLPKDRFSAERLKGVDSTLKIQPAKLEDSAVYLCASSSRGNQPQHFGDGTRLSIL.

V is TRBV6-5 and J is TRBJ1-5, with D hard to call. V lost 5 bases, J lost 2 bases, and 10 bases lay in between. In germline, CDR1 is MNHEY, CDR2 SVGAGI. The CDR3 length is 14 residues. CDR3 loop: CASSEGGGNQPQHF. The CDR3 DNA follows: TGTGCCAGCAGTGAGGGTGGGGGCAATCAGCCCCAGCATTTT.

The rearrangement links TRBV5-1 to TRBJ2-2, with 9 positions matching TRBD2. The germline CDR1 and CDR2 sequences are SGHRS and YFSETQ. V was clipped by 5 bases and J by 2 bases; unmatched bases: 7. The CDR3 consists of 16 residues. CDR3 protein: CASRFLAGVNTGELFF. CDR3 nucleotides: TGCGCCAGCAGGTTTTTAGCGGGGGTTAACACCGGGGAGCTGTTTTTT. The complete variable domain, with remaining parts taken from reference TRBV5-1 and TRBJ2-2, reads KAGVTQTPRYLIKTRGQQVTLSCSPISGHRSVSWYQQTPGQGLQFLFEYFSETQRNKGNFPGRFSGRQFSNSRSEMNVSTLELGDSALYLCASRFLAGVNTGELFFGEGSRLTVL.

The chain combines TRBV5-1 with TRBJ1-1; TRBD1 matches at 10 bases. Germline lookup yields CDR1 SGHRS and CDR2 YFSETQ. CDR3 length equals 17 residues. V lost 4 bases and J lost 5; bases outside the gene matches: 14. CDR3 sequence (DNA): TGCGCCAGCAGCGTAGCCGGGACAGGGGAGCGATGGACTGAAGCTTTCTTT. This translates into CASSVAGTGERWTEAFF.

The CDR3: CASSSTIGLFFYNEQFF. In DNA, the CDR3 is TGTGCCAGCAGCTCAACGATCGGACTGTTTTTCTACAATGAGCAGTTCTTC. The V and J genes are TRBV11-2 and TRBJ2-1, with D possibly matching TRBD2 (5 bases). Trimming left V 4 bases short and J 3 bases short, with 19 bases between. Looked up from germline, CDR1 is SGHAT and CDR2 is FQNNGV. The CDR3 consists of 17 residues.

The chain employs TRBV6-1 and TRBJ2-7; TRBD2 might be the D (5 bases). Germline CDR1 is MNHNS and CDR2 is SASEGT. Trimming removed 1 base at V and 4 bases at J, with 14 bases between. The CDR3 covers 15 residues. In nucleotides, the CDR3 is TGTGCCAGCAGTGAAGTCTTTTCGAGGGAATACGAGCAGTACTTC. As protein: CASSEVFSREYEQYF.

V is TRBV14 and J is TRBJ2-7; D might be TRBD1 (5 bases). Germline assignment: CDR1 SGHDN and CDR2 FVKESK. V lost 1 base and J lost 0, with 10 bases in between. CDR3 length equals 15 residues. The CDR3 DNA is TGTGCCAGCAGCCAAGTCGGACACAGCTCCTACGAGCAGTACTTC. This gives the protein CASSQVGHSSYEQYF.

Written as DNA, the CDR3 is TGTGCCAGCAGCCAGGATCCCTGGACAGGGAGCCGGAACACTGAAGCTTTCTTT. This encodes CASSQDPWTGSRNTEAFF. V gene TRBV4-2 combines with J gene TRBJ1-1; TRBD1 matches at 8 bases. The V gene's germline CDR1 is LGHNA and CDR2 YNFKEQ. V shed 3 bases, J shed 1 base, and the junction held 13 bases outside the gene matches. The CDR3 loop spans 18 amino acids.

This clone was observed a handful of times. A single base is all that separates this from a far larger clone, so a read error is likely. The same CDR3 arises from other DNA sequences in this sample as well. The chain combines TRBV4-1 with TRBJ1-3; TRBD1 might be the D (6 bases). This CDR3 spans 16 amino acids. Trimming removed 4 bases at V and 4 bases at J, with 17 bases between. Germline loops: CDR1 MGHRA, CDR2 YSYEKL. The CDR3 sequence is CASSPKGVERGNTIYF. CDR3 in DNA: TGCGCCAGCAGCCCAAAGGGGGTGGAGCGCGGAAACACCATATATTTT.

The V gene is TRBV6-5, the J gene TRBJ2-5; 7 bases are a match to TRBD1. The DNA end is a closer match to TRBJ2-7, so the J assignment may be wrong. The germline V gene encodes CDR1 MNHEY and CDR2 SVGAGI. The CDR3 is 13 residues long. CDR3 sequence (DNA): TGTGCCAGCAGTTACACAGGGGCCTACGAGCAGTACTTC. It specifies CASSYTGAYEQYF.